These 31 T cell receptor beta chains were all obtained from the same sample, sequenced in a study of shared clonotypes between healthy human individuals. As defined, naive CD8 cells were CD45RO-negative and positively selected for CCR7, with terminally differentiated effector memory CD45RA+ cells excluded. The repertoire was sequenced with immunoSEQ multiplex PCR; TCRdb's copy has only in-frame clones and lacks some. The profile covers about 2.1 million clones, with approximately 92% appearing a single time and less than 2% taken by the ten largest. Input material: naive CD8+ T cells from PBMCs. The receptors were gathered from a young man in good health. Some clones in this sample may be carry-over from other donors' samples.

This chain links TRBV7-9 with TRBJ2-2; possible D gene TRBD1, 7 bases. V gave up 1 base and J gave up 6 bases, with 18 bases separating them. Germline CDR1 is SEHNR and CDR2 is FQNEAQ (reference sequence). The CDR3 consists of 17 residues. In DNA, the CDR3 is TGTGCCAGCAGCTTAGGTCTAGGAGGGACAGATCCCGGGGAGCTGTTTTTT. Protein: CASSLGLGGTDPGELFF.

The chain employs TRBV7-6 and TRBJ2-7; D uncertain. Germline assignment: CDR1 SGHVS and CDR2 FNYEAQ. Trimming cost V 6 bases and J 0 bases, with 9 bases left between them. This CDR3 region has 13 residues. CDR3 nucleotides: TGTGCCAGCAGTCGACTTAGCTCCTACGAGCAGTACTTC. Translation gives CASSRLSSYEQYF.

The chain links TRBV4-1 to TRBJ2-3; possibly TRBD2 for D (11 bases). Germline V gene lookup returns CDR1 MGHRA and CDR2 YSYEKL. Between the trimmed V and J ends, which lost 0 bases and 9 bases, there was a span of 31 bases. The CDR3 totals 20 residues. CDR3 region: CASSQDTGTGVLAGGWTQYF. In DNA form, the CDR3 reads TGCGCCAGCAGCCAAGACACCGGGACAGGGGTGTTAGCGGGAGGGTGGACGCAGTATTTT.

The CDR3 DNA reads as TGTGCCAGCAGCTTGGTTACAGGGGCGGTTGAAGCTTTCTTT. Translating it yields CASSLVTGAVEAFF. The gene calls are TRBV7-9 and TRBJ1-1, with 7 nucleotides matching TRBD1. V dropped 3 bases and J dropped 7; count of bases not matched to a gene: 8. This CDR3 is 14 amino acids long. Per germline, CDR1 SEHNR and CDR2 FQNEAQ (reference sequence).

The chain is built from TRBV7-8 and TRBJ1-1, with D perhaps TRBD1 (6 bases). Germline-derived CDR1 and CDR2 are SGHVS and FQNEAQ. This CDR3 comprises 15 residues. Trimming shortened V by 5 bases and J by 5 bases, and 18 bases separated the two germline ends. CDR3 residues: CASSRRQEGLTEAFF. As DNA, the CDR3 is TGTGCCAGCAGCCGTCGACAGGAAGGTCTGACTGAAGCTTTCTTT.

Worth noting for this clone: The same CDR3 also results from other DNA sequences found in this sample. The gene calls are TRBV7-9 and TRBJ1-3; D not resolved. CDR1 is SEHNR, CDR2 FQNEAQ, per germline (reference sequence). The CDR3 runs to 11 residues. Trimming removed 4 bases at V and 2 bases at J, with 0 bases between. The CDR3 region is CASSSGNTIYF. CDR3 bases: TGTGCCAGCAGCTCTGGAAACACCATATATTTT.

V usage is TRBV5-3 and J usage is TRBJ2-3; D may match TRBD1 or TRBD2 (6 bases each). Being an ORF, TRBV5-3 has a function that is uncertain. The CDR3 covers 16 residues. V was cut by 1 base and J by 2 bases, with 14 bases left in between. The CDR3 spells CARSLCMRDTTDTQYF. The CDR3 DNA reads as TGTGCCAGAAGCTTGTGTATGCGGGACACCACAGATACGCAGTATTTT.

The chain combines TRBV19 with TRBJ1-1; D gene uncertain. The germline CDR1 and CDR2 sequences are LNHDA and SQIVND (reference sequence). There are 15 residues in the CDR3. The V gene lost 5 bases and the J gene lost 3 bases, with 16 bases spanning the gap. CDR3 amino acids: CASSLGPVGDTEAFF. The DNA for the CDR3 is TGTGCCAGTAGTCTCGGGCCAGTGGGAGACACTGAAGCTTTCTTT.

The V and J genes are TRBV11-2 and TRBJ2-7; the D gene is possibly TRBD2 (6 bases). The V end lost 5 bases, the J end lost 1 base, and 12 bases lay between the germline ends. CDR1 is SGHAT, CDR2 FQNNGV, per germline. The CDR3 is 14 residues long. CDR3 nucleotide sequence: TGTGCCAGCAGCCTCTTTGGGGGGTCCTACGAGCAGTACTTC. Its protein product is CASSLFGGSYEQYF.

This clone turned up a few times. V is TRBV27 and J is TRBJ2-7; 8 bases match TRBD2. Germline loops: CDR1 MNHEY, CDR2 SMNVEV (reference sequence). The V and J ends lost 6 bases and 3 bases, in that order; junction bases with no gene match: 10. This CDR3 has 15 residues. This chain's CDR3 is CASRPQVAGIYEQYF. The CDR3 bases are TGTGCCAGCAGACCTCAGGTAGCGGGGATCTACGAGCAGTACTTC.

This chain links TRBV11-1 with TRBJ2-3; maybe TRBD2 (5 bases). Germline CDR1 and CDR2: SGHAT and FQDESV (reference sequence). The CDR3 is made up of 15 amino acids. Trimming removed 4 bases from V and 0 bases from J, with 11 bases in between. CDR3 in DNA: TGTGCCAGCAGCTCCGCGGGCGATAGCACAGATACGCAGTATTTT. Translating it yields CASSSAGDSTDTQYF. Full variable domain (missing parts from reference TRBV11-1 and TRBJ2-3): EAEVAQSPRYKITEKSQAVAFWCDPISGHATLYWYRQILGQGPELLVQFQDESVVDDSQLPKDRFSAERLKGVDSTLKIQPAELGDSAMYLCASSSAGDSTDTQYFGPGTRLTVL.

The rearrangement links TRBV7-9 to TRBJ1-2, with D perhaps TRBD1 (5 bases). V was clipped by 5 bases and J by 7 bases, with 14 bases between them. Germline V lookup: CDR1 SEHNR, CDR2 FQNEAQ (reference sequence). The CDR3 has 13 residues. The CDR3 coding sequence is TGTGCCAGCAGCCCCTACGGAGGGGCTGGCTACACCTTC. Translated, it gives CASSPYGGAGYTF.

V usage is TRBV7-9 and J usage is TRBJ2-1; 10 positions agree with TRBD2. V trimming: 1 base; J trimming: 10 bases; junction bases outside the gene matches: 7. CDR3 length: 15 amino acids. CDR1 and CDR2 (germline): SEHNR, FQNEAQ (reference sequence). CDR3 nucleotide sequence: TGTGCCAGCAGCTTAGGGGTAGCGGGAGGAGAAGAGCAGTTCTTC. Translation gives CASSLGVAGGEEQFF.

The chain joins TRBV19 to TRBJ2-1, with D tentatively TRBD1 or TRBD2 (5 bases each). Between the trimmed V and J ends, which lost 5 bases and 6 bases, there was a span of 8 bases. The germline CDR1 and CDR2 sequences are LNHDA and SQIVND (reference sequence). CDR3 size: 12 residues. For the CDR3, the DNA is TGTGCCAGTAGTGAGGGGTTCAATGAGCAGTTCTTC. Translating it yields CASSEGFNEQFF.

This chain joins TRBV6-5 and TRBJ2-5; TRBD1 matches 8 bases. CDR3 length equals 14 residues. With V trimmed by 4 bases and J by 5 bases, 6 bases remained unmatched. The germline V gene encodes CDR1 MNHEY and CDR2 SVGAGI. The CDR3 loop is CASSFRGRRETQYF. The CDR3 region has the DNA TGTGCCAGCAGTTTCAGGGGGCGCAGGGAGACCCAGTACTTC.

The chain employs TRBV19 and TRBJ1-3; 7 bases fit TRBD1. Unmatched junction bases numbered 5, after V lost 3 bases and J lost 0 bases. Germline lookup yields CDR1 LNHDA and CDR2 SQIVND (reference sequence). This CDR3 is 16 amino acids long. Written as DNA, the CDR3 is TGTGCCAGTAGTATTACAGGGGCATTCTCTGGAAACACCATATATTTT. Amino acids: CASSITGAFSGNTIYF.

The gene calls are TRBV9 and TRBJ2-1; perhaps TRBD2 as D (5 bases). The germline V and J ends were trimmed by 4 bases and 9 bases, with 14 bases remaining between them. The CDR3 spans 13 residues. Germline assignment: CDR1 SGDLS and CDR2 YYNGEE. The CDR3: CASSPNSDTEQFF. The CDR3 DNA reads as TGTGCCAGCAGCCCTAATAGCGATACTGAGCAGTTCTTC.

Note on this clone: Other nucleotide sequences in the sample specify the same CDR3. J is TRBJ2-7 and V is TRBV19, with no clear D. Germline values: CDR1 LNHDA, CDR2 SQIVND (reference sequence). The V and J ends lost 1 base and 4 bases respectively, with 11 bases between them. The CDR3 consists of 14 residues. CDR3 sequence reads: CASSIVGASYEQYF. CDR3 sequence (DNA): TGTGCCAGTAGTATAGTAGGAGCCTCATACGAGCAGTACTTC.

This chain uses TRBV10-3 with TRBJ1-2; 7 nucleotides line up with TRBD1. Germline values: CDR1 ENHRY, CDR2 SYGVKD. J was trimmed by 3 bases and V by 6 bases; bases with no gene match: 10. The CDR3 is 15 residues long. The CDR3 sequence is CAISENTGTDYGYTF. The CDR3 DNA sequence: TGTGCCATCAGCGAAAATACCGGGACAGACTATGGCTACACCTTC.

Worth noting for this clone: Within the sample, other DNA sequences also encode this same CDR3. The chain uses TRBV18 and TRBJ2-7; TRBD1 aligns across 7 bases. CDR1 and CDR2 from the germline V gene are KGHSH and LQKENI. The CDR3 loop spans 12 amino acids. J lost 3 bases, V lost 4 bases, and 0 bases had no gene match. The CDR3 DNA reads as TGTGCCAGCTCACGGGACAGCTACGAGCAGTACTTC. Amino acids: CASSRDSYEQYF.

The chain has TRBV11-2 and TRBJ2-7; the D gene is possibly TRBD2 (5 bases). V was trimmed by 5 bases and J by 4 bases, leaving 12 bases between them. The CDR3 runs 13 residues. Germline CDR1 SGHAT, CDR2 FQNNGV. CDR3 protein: CASSDPWRYEQYF. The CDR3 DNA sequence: TGTGCCAGCAGCGACCCATGGAGGTACGAGCAGTACTTC. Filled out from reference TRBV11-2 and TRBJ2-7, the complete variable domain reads EAGVAQSPRYKIIEKRQSVAFWCNPISGHATLYWYQQILGQGPKLLIQFQNNGVVDDSQLPKDRFSAERLKGVDSTLKIQPAKLEDSAVYLCASSDPWRYEQYFGPGTRLTVT.

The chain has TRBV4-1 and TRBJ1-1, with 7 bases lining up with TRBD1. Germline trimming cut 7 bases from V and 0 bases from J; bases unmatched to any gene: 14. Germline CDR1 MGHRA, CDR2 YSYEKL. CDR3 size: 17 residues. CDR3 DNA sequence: TGCGCCAGCACCCTTCAAGGGACAGCCAGTCTGAACACTGAAGCTTTCTTT. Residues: CASTLQGTASLNTEAFF.

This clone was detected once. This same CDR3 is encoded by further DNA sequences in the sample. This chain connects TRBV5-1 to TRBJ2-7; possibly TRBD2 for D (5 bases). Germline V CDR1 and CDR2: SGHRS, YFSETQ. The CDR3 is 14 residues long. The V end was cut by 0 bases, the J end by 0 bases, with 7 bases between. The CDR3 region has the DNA TGCGCCAGCAGCTTGGTGAGCGGCTCCTACGAGCAGTACTTC. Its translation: CASSLVSGSYEQYF.

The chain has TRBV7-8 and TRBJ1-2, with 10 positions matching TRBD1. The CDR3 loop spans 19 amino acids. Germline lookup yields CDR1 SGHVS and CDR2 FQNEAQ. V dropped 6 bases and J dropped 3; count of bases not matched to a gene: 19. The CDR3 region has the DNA TGTGCCAGCAGGTCTCACTTGGGACAGGGGCCTCCTCACGACTATGGCTACACCTTC. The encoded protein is CASRSHLGQGPPHDYGYTF. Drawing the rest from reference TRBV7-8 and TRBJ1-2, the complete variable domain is GAGVSQSPRYKVAKRGQDVALRCDPISGHVSLFWYQQALGQGPEFLTYFQNEAQLDKSGLPSDRFFAERPEGSVSTLKIQRTQQEDSAVYLCASRSHLGQGPPHDYGYTFGSGTRLTVV.

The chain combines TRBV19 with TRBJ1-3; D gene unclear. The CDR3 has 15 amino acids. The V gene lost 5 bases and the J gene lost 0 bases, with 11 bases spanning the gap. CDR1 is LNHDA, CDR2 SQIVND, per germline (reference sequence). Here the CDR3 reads CASSFDGSSGNTIYF. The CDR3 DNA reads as TGTGCCAGTAGTTTCGACGGGTCCTCTGGAAACACCATATATTTT.

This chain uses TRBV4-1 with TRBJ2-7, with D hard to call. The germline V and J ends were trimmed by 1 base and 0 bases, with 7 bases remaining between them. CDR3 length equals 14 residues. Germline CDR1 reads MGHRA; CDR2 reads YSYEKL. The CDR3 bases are TGCGCCAGCAGCCAAGGTGTGGACTCCTACGAGCAGTACTTC. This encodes CASSQGVDSYEQYF.

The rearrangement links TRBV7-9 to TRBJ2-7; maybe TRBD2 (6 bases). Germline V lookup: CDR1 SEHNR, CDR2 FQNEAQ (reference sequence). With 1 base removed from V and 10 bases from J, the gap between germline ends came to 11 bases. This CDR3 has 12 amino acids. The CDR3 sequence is CASSLGGEEQYF. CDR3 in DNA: TGTGCCAGCAGCTTAGGGGGGGAAGAACAGTACTTC.

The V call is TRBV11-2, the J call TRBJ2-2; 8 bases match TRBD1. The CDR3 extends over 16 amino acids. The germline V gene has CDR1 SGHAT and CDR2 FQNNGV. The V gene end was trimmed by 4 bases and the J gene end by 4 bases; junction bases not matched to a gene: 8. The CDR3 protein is CASSSSGGWGTGELFF. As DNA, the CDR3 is TGTGCCAGCAGCTCCTCAGGGGGCTGGGGCACCGGGGAGCTGTTTTTT.

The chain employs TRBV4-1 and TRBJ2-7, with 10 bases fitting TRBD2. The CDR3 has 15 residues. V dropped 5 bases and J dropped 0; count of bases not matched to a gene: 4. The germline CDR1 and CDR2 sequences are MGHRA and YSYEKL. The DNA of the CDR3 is TGCGCCAGCAGCGCGCCTAGCGGGGGCTCCTACGAGCAGTACTTC. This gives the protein CASSAPSGGSYEQYF.

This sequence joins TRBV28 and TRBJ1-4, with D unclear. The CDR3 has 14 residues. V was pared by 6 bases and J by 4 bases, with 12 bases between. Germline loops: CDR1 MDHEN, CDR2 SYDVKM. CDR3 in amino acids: CASRDQFINEKLFF. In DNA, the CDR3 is TGTGCCAGCAGGGACCAGTTTATTAATGAAAAACTGTTTTTT.

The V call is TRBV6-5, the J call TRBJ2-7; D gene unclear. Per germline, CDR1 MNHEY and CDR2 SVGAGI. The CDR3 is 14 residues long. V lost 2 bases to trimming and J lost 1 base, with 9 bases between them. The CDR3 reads CASSYDGQSYEQYF. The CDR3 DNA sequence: TGTGCCAGCAGTTACGATGGCCAGTCCTACGAGCAGTACTTC.